The T cell receptor beta chain under discussion was sequenced for a study of CD8 T cells in Susac syndrome. The authors reverse transcribed about 0.5 to 1 ug RNA with random hexamers. Multiplex immunoSEQ PCR targeted 54 Vbeta and 13 Jbeta TCR beta segments. Via MiXCR, TCRdb re-called the immunoSEQ multiplex PCR reads, giving one row per CDR3 protein. The data hold about 250,000 distinct CDR3 sequences, with 93% observed a single time. Trimming removed 3 bases from V and 8 bases from J, with 13 bases in between. This CDR3 region has 13 residues. Germline V lookup: CDR1 MNHNS, CDR2 SASEGT. From blood CD8+ and CD4+ T cells, the TCR beta chain was sequenced. The multiple sclerosis controls were treatment-naive patients, and their relapsing-remitting disease was stable or active. Negative isolation was used for CD8+ and CD4+ T cells, and FACS enrichment was applied to TEMRA cells.

The sequenced sample was CD4+ T cells from PBMCs. The chain carries TRBV6-1 and TRBJ1-2; D not certain. This TCR was recovered from a human donor with multiple sclerosis. Here the CDR3 reads CASSDLGHAGYTF. CDR3 DNA: TGTGCCAGCAGTGATTTAGGGCATGCCGGCTACACCTTC.